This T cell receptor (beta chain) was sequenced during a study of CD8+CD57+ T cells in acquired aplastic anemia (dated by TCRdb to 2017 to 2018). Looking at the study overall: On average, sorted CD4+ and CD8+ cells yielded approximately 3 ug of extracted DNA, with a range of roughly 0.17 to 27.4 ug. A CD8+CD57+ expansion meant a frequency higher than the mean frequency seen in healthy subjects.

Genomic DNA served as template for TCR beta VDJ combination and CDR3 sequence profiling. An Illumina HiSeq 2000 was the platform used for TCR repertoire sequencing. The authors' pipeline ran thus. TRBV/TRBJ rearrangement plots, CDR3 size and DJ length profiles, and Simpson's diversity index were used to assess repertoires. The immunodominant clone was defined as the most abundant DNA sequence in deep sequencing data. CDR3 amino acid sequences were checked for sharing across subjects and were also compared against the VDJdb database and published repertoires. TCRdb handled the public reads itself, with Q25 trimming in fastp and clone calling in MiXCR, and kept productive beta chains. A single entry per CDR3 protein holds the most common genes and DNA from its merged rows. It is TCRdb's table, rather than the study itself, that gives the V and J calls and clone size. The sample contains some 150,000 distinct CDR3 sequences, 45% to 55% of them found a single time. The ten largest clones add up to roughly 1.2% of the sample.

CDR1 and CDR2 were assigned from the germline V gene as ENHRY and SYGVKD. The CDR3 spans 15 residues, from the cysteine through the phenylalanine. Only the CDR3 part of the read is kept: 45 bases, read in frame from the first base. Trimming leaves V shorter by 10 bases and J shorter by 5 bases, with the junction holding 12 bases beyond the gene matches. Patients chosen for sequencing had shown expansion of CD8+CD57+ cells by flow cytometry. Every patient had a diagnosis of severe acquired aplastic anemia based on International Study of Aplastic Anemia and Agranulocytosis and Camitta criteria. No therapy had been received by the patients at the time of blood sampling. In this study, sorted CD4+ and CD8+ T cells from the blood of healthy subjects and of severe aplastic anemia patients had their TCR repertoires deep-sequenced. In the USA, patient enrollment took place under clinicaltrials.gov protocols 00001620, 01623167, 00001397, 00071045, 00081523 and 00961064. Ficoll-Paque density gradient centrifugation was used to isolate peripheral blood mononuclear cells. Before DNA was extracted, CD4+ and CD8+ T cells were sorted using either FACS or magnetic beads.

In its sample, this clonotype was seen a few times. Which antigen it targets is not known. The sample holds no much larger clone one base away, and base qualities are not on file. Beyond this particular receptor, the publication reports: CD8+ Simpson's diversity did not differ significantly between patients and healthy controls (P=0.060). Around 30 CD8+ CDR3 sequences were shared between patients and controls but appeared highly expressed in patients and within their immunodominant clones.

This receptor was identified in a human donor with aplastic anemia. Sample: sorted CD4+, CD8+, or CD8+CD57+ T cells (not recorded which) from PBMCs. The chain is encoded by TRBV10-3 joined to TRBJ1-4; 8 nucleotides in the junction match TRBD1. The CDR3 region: CATGGSGTGNEKLFF. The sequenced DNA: TGTGCCACCGGTGGATCCGGGACAGGAAATGAAAAACTGTTTTTT.